The 22 T cell receptor beta chains below come from one sample, sequenced in a study of blood T cell repertoires in COVID-19. Produced via immunoSEQ multiplex PCR; TCRdb's table is partial and in-frame only. There are about 83,000 clones in the sample; 85% to 90% occur only once, and approximately 22% lies in the top ten. The sequencing input was peripheral blood. Receptors originate from a woman of 80 years or more in a cohort sampled during active or convalescent COVID-19.

The chain is built from TRBV6-1 and TRBJ1-4; TRBD1 is a possible D gene (6 bases). The CDR3 spans 14 residues. V was cut by 2 bases and J by 8 bases, with 12 bases left in between. The germline V gene encodes CDR1 MNHNS and CDR2 SASEGT. The CDR3 nucleotides are TGTGCCAGCAGTGAATGGGGGCCAGGGGAAAAACTGTTTTTT. Translated, it gives CASSEWGPGEKLFF.

The V and J genes are TRBV5-1 and TRBJ2-1; possibly TRBD1 for D (5 bases). Trimming took 0 bases from V and 3 from J, leaving 10 bases between them. This CDR3 has 15 residues. Germline loops: CDR1 SGHRS, CDR2 YFSETQ. The CDR3 DNA reads as TGCGCCAGCAGCTTGGACGCTGGACACTACAATGAGCAGTTCTTC. As protein: CASSLDAGHYNEQFF.

This sequence joins TRBV5-1 and TRBJ1-1, with a possible D match to TRBD1 (6 bases). V lost 5 bases to trimming and J lost 5 bases, with 19 bases between them. Germline V CDR1 and CDR2: SGHRS, YFSETQ. This CDR3 has 15 residues. This CDR3 is CASRSETGSWTEAFF. The CDR3 nucleotides are TGCGCCAGCAGATCAGAAACAGGGTCATGGACTGAAGCTTTCTTT. The full variable domain, in which reference TRBV5-1 and TRBJ1-1 provide the parts outside the CDR3, is KAGVTQTPRYLIKTRGQQVTLSCSPISGHRSVSWYQQTPGQGLQFLFEYFSETQRNKGNFPGRFSGRQFSNSRSEMNVSTLELGDSALYLCASRSETGSWTEAFFGQGTRLTVV.

The chain employs TRBV10-3 and TRBJ1-1; D is perhaps TRBD1 (5 bases). The germline gives CDR1 ENHRY, CDR2 SYGVKD. V was cut by 10 bases and J by 0 bases, with 9 bases left in between. The CDR3 runs to 12 residues. CDR3 loop: CATRQLNTEAFF. The CDR3, as DNA: TGTGCCACCAGACAGCTGAACACTGAAGCTTTCTTT.

The chain combines TRBV6-5 with TRBJ1-2; D ambiguous. CDR1 is MNHEY and CDR2 is SVGAGI in the germline V gene. The CDR3 has 14 amino acids. V gave up 4 bases and J gave up 4 bases, with 13 bases separating them. The CDR3 DNA reads TGTGCCAGCAGTTCCAACGAGGGAATCTATGGCTACACCTTC. As protein: CASSSNEGIYGYTF.

This clone was observed a handful of times. This chain uses TRBV19 with TRBJ1-5; 10 nucleotides match TRBD1. The CDR3 is made up of 14 amino acids. The V and J ends lost 6 bases and 6 bases, in that order; junction bases with no gene match: 5. Germline V lookup: CDR1 LNHDA, CDR2 SQIVND (reference sequence). The CDR3 DNA sequence: TGTGCCAGTAGGTGGACAGGGGGAGCTCAGCCCCAGCATTTT. This translates into CASRWTGGAQPQHF.

This clone was recorded a few times. J is TRBJ1-2 and V is TRBV11-2; maybe TRBD1 (6 bases). The CDR3 covers 14 residues. Germline loops: CDR1 SGHAT, CDR2 FQNNGV. V dropped 4 bases and J dropped 7 bases, with 16 bases sitting between them. In nucleotides, the CDR3 is TGTGCCAGCAGCTCATACAGGGATCTAGCTGGCTACACCTTC. It yields the protein CASSSYRDLAGYTF. Full variable domain (outside the CDR3, taken from reference TRBV11-2 and TRBJ1-2): EAGVAQSPRYKIIEKRQSVAFWCNPISGHATLYWYQQILGQGPKLLIQFQNNGVVDDSQLPKDRFSAERLKGVDSTLKIQPAKLEDSAVYLCASSSYRDLAGYTFGSGTRLTVV.

CDR3 amino acids: CASSLGQGTSNLEKLFF. In nucleotides, the CDR3 is TGCGCCAGCAGCCTGGGGCAGGGCACATCCAACCTTGAAAAACTGTTTTTT. The chain is built from TRBV5-1 and TRBJ1-4; the D gene is possibly TRBD1 (5 bases). This CDR3 is 17 amino acids long. Germline CDR1 and CDR2: SGHRS and YFSETQ. V was clipped by 4 bases and J by 7 bases, with 23 bases between them.

The gene calls are TRBV9 and TRBJ2-3; 7 nucleotides agree with TRBD2. Trimming cost V 4 bases and J 12 bases; bases outside gene matches: 5. The CDR3 runs to 11 residues. Looked up from germline, CDR1 is SGDLS and CDR2 is YYNGEE. The CDR3 is CASSTRDYQYF. The CDR3 region has the DNA TGTGCCAGCAGCACCCGGGACTACCAGTATTTT.

This clone was observed a single time. The rearrangement uses TRBV23-1 and TRBJ1-4, with D possibly matching TRBD1 (5 bases). TRBV23-1 is assigned to the ORF class and has an uncertain function. CDR3 length: 13 amino acids. Trimming stripped 8 bases from V and 5 bases from J, with 12 bases between. In nucleotides, the CDR3 is TGCGCCAGCCGACTTCGACAGAATGAAAAACTGTTTTTT. Translation gives CASRLRQNEKLFF.

The V and J genes are TRBV6-5 and TRBJ2-7; 7 positions agree with TRBD2. Trimming cost V 5 bases and J 3 bases; bases outside gene matches: 10. CDR1 and CDR2 from the germline V gene are MNHEY and SVGAGI. The CDR3 spans 15 residues. DNA for the CDR3: TGTGCCAGCAGTCGGATGGGAGGGAACGGCTACGAGCAGTACTTC. Translation gives CASSRMGGNGYEQYF.

The rearrangement uses TRBV7-3 and TRBJ1-1, with D possibly matching TRBD1 (6 bases). The V gene lost 4 bases and the J gene lost 6 bases, with 15 bases spanning the gap. The germline V gene encodes CDR1 SGHTA and CDR2 FQGTGA. This CDR3 region has 14 residues. CDR3 nucleotide sequence: TGTGCCAGCAGCTCGGACAGCAGAACGGCTGAAGCTTTCTTT. It translates to CASSSDSRTAEAFF.

This clone was seen once. The chain has TRBV28 and TRBJ1-1, with D possibly TRBD1 on 6 matching bases. Germline CDR1 and CDR2: MDHEN and SYDVKM. The CDR3 runs 14 residues. The V end lost 2 bases, the J end lost 7 bases, and 14 bases lay between the germline ends. DNA for the CDR3: TGTGCCAGCAGTTTACTGGCAGGGGCCCTTGAAGCTTTCTTT. Residues: CASSLLAGALEAFF.

As DNA, the CDR3 is TGTGCCAGCAGCGGCCGGAACGGGGCCGGGGAGCTGTTTTTT. Its protein is CASSGRNGAGELFF. This chain joins TRBV5-4 and TRBJ2-2; a weak D match, TRBD2 (5 bases). Trimming shortened V by 4 bases and J by 6 bases, and 13 bases separated the two germline ends. This CDR3 has 14 amino acids. The germline gives CDR1 SGHNT, CDR2 YYREEE (reference sequence). Complete variable domain (other parts from reference TRBV5-4 and TRBJ2-2): ETGVTQSPTHLIKTRGQQVTLRCSSQSGHNTVSWYQQALGQGPQFIFQYYREEENGRGNFPPRFSGLQFPNYSSELNVNALELDDSALYLCASSGRNGAGELFFGEGSRLTVL.

The chain uses TRBV24-1 and TRBJ1-1, with 8 bases lining up with TRBD1. The V and J ends lost 5 bases and 9 bases, in that order; junction bases with no gene match: 7. The CDR3 is made up of 13 amino acids. The germline CDR1 and CDR2 sequences are KGHDR and SFDVKD. The DNA of the CDR3 is TGTGCCACCAGTGGTGGACAGGGACTACAAGCTTTCTTT. This gives the protein CATSGGQGLQAFF.

The chain joins TRBV6-5 to TRBJ1-5; D not resolved. CDR3 length equals 14 residues. V lost 5 bases and J 6 bases, leaving 14 bases between the germline ends. The germline V gene has CDR1 MNHEY and CDR2 SVGAGI. The CDR3 DNA reads TGTGCCAGCAGTCCGGATCAAGGAGGTCAGCCCCAGCATTTT. As protein: CASSPDQGGQPQHF.

The J gene is TRBJ1-6, the V gene TRBV27; D unresolved. Germline CDR1 reads MNHEY; CDR2 reads SMNVEV (reference sequence). V lost 0 bases and J lost 2, with 14 bases in between. This CDR3 comprises 18 residues. The CDR3 nucleotides read TGTGCCAGCAGTTTATCCCGAGGGAGGGCAGCCTATAATTCACCCCTCCACTTT. It encodes CASSLSRGRAAYNSPLHF.

The chain joins TRBV19 to TRBJ1-4, with 7 bases aligning to TRBD1. This CDR3 has 15 residues. From germline, CDR1 is LNHDA and CDR2 SQIVND (reference sequence). The V and J ends lost 5 bases and 5 bases, in that order; junction bases with no gene match: 8. The CDR3 bases are TGTGCCAGTAGTTTTCTGACAGGGTCAAATGAAAAACTGTTTTTT. It codes for CASSFLTGSNEKLFF.

The J gene is TRBJ1-2, the V gene TRBV28; 7 bases are a match to TRBD1. The CDR3 totals 13 residues. The germline gives CDR1 MDHEN, CDR2 SYDVKM. The J segment lost 2 bases and the V segment lost 4 bases, leaving 1 base of the junction unmatched. CDR3 loop: CASSSGQNYGYTF. DNA for the CDR3: TGTGCCAGCAGTTCGGGACAGAACTATGGCTACACCTTC.

The chain recombines TRBV7-9 with TRBJ2-6, with TRBD2 matching 7 bases. The CDR3 length is 18 residues. The germline V gene encodes CDR1 SEHNR and CDR2 FQNEAQ (reference sequence). The trim removed 7 bases at V and 0 bases at J, leaving 12 bases unmatched. CDR3 in amino acids: CASTQTPGGFSGANVLTF. CDR3 DNA: TGTGCCAGCACCCAAACCCCCGGGGGGTTCTCTGGGGCCAACGTCCTGACTTTC.

V usage is TRBV9 and J usage is TRBJ2-1; D unresolved. Trimming stripped 0 bases from V and 5 bases from J, with 12 bases between. The CDR3 loop spans 15 amino acids. Germline V gene data show CDR1 as SGDLS and CDR2 as YYNGEE. CDR3 bases: TGTGCCAGCAGCGTAGTAAGGCGGAACGACAATGAGCAGTTCTTC. Protein: CASSVVRRNDNEQFF.

A few counts support this clone. The chain couples TRBV5-1 to TRBJ2-7, with 7 nucleotides matching TRBD1. This CDR3 is 15 amino acids long. The ends lost 0 bases at V and 3 bases at J; junction bases unmatched: 6. Germline assignment: CDR1 SGHRS and CDR2 YFSETQ. Written as DNA, the CDR3 is TGCGCCAGCAGCTTGGAGCCGGGACAGATCTACGAGCAGTACTTC. Amino acids: CASSLEPGQIYEQYF. Looking up the rest from reference TRBV5-1 and TRBJ2-7 gives the full variable domain: KAGVTQTPRYLIKTRGQQVTLSCSPISGHRSVSWYQQTPGQGLQFLFEYFSETQRNKGNFPGRFSGRQFSNSRSEMNVSTLELGDSALYLCASSLEPGQIYEQYFGPGTRLTVT.